Sequencing of this T cell receptor (beta chain) was carried out in a study of shared clonotypes between healthy human individuals. Study-level information: Per donor, three plates held CD4 naive cells, three held CD4 memory, two held CD8 naive and one held CD8 memory.

This CDR3 spans 14 amino acids. V gave up 6 bases and J gave up 12 bases; unmatched junction bases: 14. The germline CDR1 and CDR2 sequences are ENHRY and SYGVKD. As handled by the study authors: Filtering differed because ImmunoSEQ produced junction-only sequences that carried no quality scores. Sequenced by immunoSEQ multiplex PCR; TCRdb stores in-frame clones only, minus some. V and J calls and clone size are copied from that table; D and trimming were computed from the DNA. The data hold over a million clones, with about 96% observed a single time. Every donor, a Caucasian adult, lived in Nashville, Tennessee.

The TCR was taken from a young man in good health. The chain couples TRBV10-3 to TRBJ2-7; 10 bases agree with TRBD2. The source material was naive CD4+ T cells sorted from blood. The subset: CD45RA+ positively selected. Here the CDR3 DNA reads TGTGCCATCAGGGGGACTAGCGCTCTACCTCGTTGGTACTTC. Its translation is CAIRGTSALPRWYF.